These T cell receptor beta chains were read from a single sample in a study of identical twins. TCRdb processed the 5' RACE reads anew with MiXCR; each CDR3 protein has one entry. Of 690,000 or so distinct CDR3 sequences in the sample, around 6.1% were seen once. What was sequenced was naive T cells sorted from blood. The origin of the receptors is a man between 18 and 35 years old in good health. Each CDR3 is given with its conserved first and last residue. The D gene is left open where the match is weak. Size is stated as once, few, many or a size class.

>TRBJ2-3|-|TRBV9|few
TGTGCCAGCAACACGGAGGCCAGGGCAGATACGCAGTATTTT
CASNTEARADTQYF
>TRBJ1-1|TRBD1|TRBV7-9|few
TGTGCCAGCAGCGGACCGGGACAGGGATTTGGAGCTTTCTTT
CASSGPGQGFGAFF
>TRBJ2-3|TRBD1|TRBV29-1|many
TGCAGCGTTGACGCGGGACAGGGACCAGATACGCAGTATTTT
CSVDAGQGPDTQYF
>TRBJ2-3|-|TRBV28|many
TGTGCCAGCAGTTTCTCTAGAAGTGGGGCAGATACGCAGTATTTT
CASSFSRSGADTQYF
>TRBJ2-3|-|TRBV9|many
TGTGCCAGCAGCCCATCCTATACCACAGATACGCAGTATTTT
CASSPSYTTDTQYF
>TRBJ1-1|TRBD1|TRBV5-1|many
TGCGCCAGCAGCTGGTGGGGACAGTCGAACACTGAAGCTTTCTTT
CASSWWGQSNTEAFF
>TRBJ2-2|-|TRBV9|many
TGTGCCAGCAGCGGGATGGAAACCGGGGAGCTGTTTTTT
CASSGMETGELFF
>TRBJ2-1|TRBD1|TRBV12-3/TRBV12-4|many
TGTGCCAGCAGTTTAGTTAGGGGGGGGACAGGGCGACTCTTC
CASSLVRGGTGRLF
>TRBJ2-1|-|TRBV29-1|many
TGCAGCGTCGGGTCAGGGGGGTGGAATGAGCAGTTCTTC
CSVGSGGWNEQFF
>TRBJ2-7|-|TRBV11-3|many
TGTGCCAGCAGCTTAGTGTTGGGGCTCGAGCAGTACTTC
CASSLVLGLEQYF
>TRBJ2-3|TRBD2|TRBV20-1|many
TGCAGTGCCCCGGGACTAGAGAGGGGAGATACGCAGTATTTT
CSAPGLERGDTQYF
>TRBJ2-7|-|TRBV2|many
TGTGCCAGCATCGGGGGAAACCCCTACGAGCAGTACTTC
CASIGGNPYEQYF
>TRBJ2-3|-|TRBV14|many
TGTGCCAGCAGCCAAGACTCGCCGGATACGCAGTATTTT
CASSQDSPDTQYF
>TRBJ2-7|TRBD2|TRBV12-3/TRBV12-4|few
TGTGCCAGCACCCTGCGAGGTAGCGGGAGCGAGCAGTACTTC
CASTLRGSGSEQYF
>TRBJ2-3|-|TRBV5-8|few
TGTGCCAGCGTCTACGAGCGCACAGATACGCAGTATTTT
CASVYERTDTQYF
>TRBJ2-3|TRBD2|TRBV14|few
TGTGCCAGCAGCGAAATAGCGGGAGGGCCTGCAGATACGCAGTATTTT
CASSEIAGGPADTQYF
>TRBJ2-3|-|TRBV12-3/TRBV12-4|many
TGTGCCAGCAGTTTTGGGATCACCGATACGCAGTATTTT
CASSFGITDTQYF